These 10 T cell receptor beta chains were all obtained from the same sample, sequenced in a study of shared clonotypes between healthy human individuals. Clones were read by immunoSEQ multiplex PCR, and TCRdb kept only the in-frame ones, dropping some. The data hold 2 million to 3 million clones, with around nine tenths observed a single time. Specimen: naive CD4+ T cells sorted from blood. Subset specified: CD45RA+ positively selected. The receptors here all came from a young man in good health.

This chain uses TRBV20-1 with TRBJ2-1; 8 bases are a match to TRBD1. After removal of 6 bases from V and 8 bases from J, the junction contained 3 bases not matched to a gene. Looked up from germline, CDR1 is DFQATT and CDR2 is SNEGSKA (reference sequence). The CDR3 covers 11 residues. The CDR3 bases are TGCAGTGCCGAGACAGGGGATGAGCAGTTCTTC. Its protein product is CSAETGDEQFF.

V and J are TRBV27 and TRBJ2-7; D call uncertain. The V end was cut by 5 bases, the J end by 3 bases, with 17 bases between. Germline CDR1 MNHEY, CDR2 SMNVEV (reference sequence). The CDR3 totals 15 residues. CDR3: CASSILPHNFYEQYF. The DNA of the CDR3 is TGTGCCAGCAGTATTCTGCCCCACAACTTCTACGAGCAGTACTTC.

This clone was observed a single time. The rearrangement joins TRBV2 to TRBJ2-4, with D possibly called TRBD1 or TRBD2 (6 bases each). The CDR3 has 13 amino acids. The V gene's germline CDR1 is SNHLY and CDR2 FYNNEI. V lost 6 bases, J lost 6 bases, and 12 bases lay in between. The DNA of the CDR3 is TGTGCCAGCAGCGGGGGCGATGGAAACATTCAGTACTTC. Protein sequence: CASSGGDGNIQYF.

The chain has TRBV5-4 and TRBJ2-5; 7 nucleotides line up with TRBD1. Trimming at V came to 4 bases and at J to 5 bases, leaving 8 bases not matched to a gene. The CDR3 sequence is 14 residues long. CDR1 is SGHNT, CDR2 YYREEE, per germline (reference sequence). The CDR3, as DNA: TGTGCCAGCAGCCTGCGACAGGGCTGGGAGACCCAGTACTTC. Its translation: CASSLRQGWETQYF.

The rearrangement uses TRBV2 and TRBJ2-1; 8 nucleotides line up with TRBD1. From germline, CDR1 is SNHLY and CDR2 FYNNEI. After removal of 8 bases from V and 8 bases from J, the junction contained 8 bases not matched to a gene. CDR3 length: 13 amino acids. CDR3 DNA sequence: TGTGCCAGCGCCTCCACAGGGGGAGATGAGCAGTTCTTC. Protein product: CASASTGGDEQFF.

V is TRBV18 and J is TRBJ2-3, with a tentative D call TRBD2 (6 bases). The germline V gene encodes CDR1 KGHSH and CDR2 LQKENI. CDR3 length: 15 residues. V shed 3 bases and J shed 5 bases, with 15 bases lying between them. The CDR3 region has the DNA TGTGCCAGCTCACCCACGCCGGGAGTGGGAGATACGCAGTATTTT. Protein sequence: CASSPTPGVGDTQYF.

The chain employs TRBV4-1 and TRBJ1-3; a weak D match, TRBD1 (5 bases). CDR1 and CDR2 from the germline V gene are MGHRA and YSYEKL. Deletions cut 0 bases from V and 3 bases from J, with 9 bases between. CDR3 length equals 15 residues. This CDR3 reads CASSQDGGVGNTIYF. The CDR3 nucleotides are TGCGCCAGCAGCCAAGATGGGGGTGTTGGAAACACCATATATTTT.

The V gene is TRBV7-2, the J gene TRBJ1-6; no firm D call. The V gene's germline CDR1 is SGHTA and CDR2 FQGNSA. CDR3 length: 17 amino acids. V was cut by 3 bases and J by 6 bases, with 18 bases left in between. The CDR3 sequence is CASSFYVLGGTNSPLHF. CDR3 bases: TGTGCCAGCAGCTTTTACGTCCTCGGTGGCACTAATTCACCCCTCCACTTT.

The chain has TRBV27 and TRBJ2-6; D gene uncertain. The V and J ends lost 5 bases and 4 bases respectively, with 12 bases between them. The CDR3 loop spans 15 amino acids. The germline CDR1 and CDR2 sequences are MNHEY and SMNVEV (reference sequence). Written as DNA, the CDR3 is TGTGCCAGCAGTCCCTTCAGTGCCGGGGCCAACGTCCTGACTTTC. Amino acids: CASSPFSAGANVLTF.

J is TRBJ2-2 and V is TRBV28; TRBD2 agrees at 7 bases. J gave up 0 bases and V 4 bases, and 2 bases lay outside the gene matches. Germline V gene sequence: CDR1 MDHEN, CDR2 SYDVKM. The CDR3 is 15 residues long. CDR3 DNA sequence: TGTGCCAGCAGTTCCGGGAGGCCGAACACCGGGGAGCTGTTTTTT. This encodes CASSSGRPNTGELFF.